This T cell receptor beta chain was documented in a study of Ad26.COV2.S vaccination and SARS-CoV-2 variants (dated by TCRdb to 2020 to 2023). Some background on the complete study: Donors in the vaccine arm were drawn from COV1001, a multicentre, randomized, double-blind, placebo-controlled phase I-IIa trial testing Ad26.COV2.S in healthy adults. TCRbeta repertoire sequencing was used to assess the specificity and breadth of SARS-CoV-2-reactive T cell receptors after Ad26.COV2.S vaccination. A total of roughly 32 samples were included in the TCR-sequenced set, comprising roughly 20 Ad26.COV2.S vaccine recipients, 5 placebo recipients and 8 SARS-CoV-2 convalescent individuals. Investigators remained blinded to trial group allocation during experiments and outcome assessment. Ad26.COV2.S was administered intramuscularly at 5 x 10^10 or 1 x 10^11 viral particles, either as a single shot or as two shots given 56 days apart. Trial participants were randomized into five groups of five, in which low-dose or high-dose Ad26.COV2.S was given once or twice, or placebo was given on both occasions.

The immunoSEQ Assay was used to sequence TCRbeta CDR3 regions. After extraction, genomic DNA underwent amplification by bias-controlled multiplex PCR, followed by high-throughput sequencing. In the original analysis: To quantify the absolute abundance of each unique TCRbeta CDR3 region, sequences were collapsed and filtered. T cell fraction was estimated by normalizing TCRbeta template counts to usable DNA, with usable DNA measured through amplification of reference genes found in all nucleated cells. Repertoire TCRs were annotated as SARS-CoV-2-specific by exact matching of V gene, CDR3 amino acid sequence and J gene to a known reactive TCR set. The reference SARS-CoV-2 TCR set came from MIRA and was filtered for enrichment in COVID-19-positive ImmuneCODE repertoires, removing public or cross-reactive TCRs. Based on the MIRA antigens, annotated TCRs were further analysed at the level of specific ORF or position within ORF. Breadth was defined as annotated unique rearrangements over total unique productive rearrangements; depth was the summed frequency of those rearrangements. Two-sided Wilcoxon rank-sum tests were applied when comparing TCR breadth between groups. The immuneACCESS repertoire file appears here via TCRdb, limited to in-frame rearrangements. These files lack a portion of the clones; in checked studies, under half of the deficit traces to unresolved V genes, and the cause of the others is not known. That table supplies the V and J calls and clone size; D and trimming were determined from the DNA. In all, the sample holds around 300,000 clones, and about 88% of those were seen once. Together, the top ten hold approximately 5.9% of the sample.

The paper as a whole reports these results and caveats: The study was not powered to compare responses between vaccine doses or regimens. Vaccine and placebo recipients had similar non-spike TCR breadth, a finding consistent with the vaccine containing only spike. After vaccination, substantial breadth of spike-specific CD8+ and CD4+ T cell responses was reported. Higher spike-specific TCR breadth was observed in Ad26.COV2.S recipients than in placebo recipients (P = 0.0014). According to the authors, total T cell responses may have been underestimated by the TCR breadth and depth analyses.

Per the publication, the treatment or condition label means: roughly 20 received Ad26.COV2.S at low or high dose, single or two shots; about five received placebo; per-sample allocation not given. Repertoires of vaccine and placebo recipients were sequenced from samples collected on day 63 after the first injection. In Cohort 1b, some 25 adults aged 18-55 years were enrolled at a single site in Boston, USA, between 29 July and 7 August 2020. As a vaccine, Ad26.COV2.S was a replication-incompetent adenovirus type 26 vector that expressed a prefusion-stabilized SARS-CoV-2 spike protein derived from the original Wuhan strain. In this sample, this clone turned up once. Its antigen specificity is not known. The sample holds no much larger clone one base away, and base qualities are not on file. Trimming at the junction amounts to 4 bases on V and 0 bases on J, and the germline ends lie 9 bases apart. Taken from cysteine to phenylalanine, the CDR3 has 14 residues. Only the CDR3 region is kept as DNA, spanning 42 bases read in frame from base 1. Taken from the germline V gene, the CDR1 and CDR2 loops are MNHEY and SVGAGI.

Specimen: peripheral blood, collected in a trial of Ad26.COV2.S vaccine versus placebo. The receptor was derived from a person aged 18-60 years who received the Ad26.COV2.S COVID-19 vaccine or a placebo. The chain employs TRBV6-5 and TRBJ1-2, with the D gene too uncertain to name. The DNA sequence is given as TGTGCCAGCAGTTTCGGTTTTGCTAACTATGGCTACACCTTC. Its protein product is CASSFGFANYGYTF.